This T cell receptor (beta chain) was identified during a study of identifying expanded T cells in peripheral blood. Study results and limitations: Two-week clone count variance significantly increased as total template count grew. Over about two and four weeks, about 16.4 and 19 clones changed, versus approximately 1.1 between replicates.

During the collection period, no donor immune events like infections were recorded. Concerning this clone itself: As yet, its antigen is unknown.

Method: immunoSEQ multiplex PCR; TCRdb's copy keeps in-frame clones and lacks some. The sample consists of approximately 97,000 clones, 88% of them appearing once. In germline, CDR1 is WSHSY, CDR2 SAAADI. The CDR3 has 12 amino acids. V lost 6 bases to trimming and J lost 5 bases, with 10 bases between them. Sequencing was performed on blood. The clonotype comes from a person between 18 and 75 years old in good health. The chain uses TRBV10-2 and TRBJ2-5; D is unclear. CDR3 DNA: TGCGCCAGCAGCGACGCTAGGGAGACCCAGTACTTC. This encodes CASSDARETQYF.